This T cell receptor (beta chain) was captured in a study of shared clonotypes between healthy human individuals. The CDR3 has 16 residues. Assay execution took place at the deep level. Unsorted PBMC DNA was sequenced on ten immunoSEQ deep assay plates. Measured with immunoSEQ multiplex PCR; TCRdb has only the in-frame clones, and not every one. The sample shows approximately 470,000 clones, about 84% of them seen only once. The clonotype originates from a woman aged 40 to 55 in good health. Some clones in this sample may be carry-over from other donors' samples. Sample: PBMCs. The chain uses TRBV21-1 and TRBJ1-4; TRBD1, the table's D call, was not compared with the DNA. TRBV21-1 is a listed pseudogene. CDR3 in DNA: TGTGCCAGCAGCCCCCAACCCGACAGGGGGCGGGAAAAACTGTTTTTT. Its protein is CASSPQPDRGREKLFF.